This TCR beta chain was retrieved from a study of blood T cell repertoires in COVID-19. Study background: PBMCs, B-cell-depleted T cells, or T cells provided the cDNA or gDNA that made up the material.

A Seattle source enrolled patients during active infection and followed them longitudinally. CDR3 length equals 15 residues. Germline V gene data show CDR1 as MNHNS and CDR2 as SASEGT. V lost 1 base, J lost 2 bases, and 9 bases lay in between. In the study's own analysis: How many nucleated cells were present was estimated from reference gene primer amplification. Profiled with immunoSEQ multiplex PCR; TCRdb holds only in-frame clones, not every one. The DNA was the basis for D and trimming; V, J and clone size are from that table. The sample records 150,000 to 200,000 clones, 80% to 85% being singletons.

The rearrangement uses TRBV6-1 and TRBJ1-3, with D possibly being TRBD1 (6 bases). The sequence was collected from a woman between 70 and 85 years old with COVID-19, enrolled during active disease. The sample was peripheral blood. The CDR3 is CASSEGSGAGNTIYF. CDR3 DNA sequence: TGTGCCAGCAGTGAAGGATCAGGGGCTGGAAACACCATATATTTT.